These 8 T cell receptor beta chains came from one sample sequenced in a study of identical twins. TCRdb redid the calling of the 5' RACE reads with MiXCR, one entry per CDR3 protein. The sample includes fewer than 550,000 distinct CDR3 sequences, 13% to 15% of them seen just once. The same sample was also used in a study of yellow fever vaccine responses in identical twins.

The specimen sequenced was CD4+ T cells sorted from blood. The receptors derive from a woman under 30 in good health.

This chain joins TRBV3-1 and TRBJ2-7; TRBD1 matches at 7 bases. CDR3 size: 15 residues. Germline-derived CDR1 and CDR2 are LGHDT and YNNKEL (reference sequence). With 1 base clipped from V and 6 bases from J, the junction kept 9 bases outside the gene matches. CDR3 residues: CASSQGDRRQGEQYF. In DNA, the CDR3 is TGTGCCAGCAGCCAAGGAGACCGTCGACAGGGCGAGCAGTACTTC.

The CDR3: CASSDSSTGGSGANVLTF. CDR3 DNA: TGCGCCAGCAGTGACTCGTCGACCGGGGGCTCTGGGGCCAACGTCCTGACTTTC. The chain carries TRBV10-1 and TRBJ2-6; the D gene is possibly TRBD2 (6 bases). This CDR3 is built from 18 residues. The germline V gene has CDR1 WNHNN and CDR2 SYGVQD (reference sequence). Trimming stripped 3 bases from V and 0 bases from J, with 15 bases between.

This clonotype was detected ten times or more. The CDR3 region is CASSSHTSSYNEQFF. DNA of the CDR3: TGTGCCAGCAGTTCCCACACGAGCTCCTACAATGAGCAGTTCTTC. The V gene is TRBV28, the J gene TRBJ2-1; no clear D. Trimming cost V 4 bases and J 0 bases, with 10 bases left between them. Germline V lookup: CDR1 MDHEN, CDR2 SYDVKM. CDR3 length: 15 residues.

This clonotype was picked up a small number of times. V and J are TRBV12-3 or TRBV12-4 and TRBJ2-1; TRBD2 matches at 10 bases. The CDR3 has 15 amino acids. Trimming took 6 bases from V and 5 from J; bases not matched to a gene: 7. The CDR3 sequence: CASRPSGGGNNEQFF. In nucleotides, the CDR3 is TGTGCCAGCAGACCGAGCGGGGGGGGAAACAATGAGCAGTTCTTC.

Notes on this clonotype: A much larger clone lies a single base off, so this may be a read error. Because the CDR3's place on the DNA is in doubt, the DNA is left out and the CDR3 is given as listed by TCRdb. The chain couples TRBV29-1 to TRBJ2-2; the table's D gene call, TRBD2, was not cross checked with the DNA. The CDR3 has 12 amino acids, counting both end residues. Looked up from germline, CDR1 is SQVTM and CDR2 is ANQGSEA. The CDR3 reads CSVGAGTGELLF.

This rearrangement joins TRBV15 to TRBJ2-5; D is ambiguous. Germline CDR1 is LNHNV and CDR2 is YYDKDF (reference sequence). CDR3 length: 14 amino acids. Trimming cost V 0 bases and J 2 bases, with 7 bases left between them. The CDR3 nucleotides are TGTGCCACCAGCAGAGATCAGATACAAGAGACCCAGTACTTC. This encodes CATSRDQIQETQYF.

On this clonotype itself: A junction end diverges from the germline sequence, so it may reflect a read error. The rearrangement links TRBV5-1 to TRBJ2-2; either TRBD1 or TRBD2 may supply D (6 bases each). The CDR3 has 15 amino acids. The V gene's germline CDR1 is SGHRS and CDR2 YFSETQ. The CDR3 sequence is CASSLEGHRTGELFF. For the CDR3, the DNA is TGCGCCAGCAGTTTGGAGGGACACCGAACCGGGGAGCTGTTTTTT.

This clonotype appeared a few times. V and J are TRBV28 and TRBJ1-2, with no clear D. The CDR3 covers 14 residues. CDR1 and CDR2 (germline): MDHEN, SYDVKM. V was shortened by 1 base and J by 7 bases, with 13 bases between the two germline ends. The CDR3 spells CASSLSGVLGGYTF. The CDR3 bases are TGTGCCAGCAGTTTATCTGGGGTTTTGGGTGGCTACACCTTC.